This is a list of T cell receptor beta chains from one sample in a study of OX40 agonist ivuxolimab in advanced cancers. Sequenced by immunoSEQ multiplex PCR; TCRdb stores in-frame clones only, minus some. Of about 79,000 clones in the sample, approximately 91% were seen once. The source material was CD4+ or CD8+ T cells sorted from blood, sampled in a trial of the OX40 agonist ivuxolimab. Receptors originate from an adult with an advanced solid tumor such as melanoma, head and neck, liver or kidney cancer. Each CDR3 is given with its conserved first and last residue. Fields, in order: D gene, J gene, clone size, V gene, CDR3 protein, CDR3 DNA. A D gene is named only where the DNA matches it firmly. Size is stated for part of the rows, as once, few or many counts, or as a class when the clone is expanded.

D: TRBD1
J: TRBJ1-1
size: few
V: TRBV27
CDR3: CASRNRDRASEAFF
DNA: TGTGCCAGCAGGAACCGGGACAGGGCGAGTGAAGCTTTCTTT

D: NA
J: TRBJ1-2
size: once
V: TRBV28
CDR3: CASSPRLGGYTF
DNA: TGTGCCAGCAGCCCTCGGCTTGGAGGCTACACCTTC

D: TRBD2
J: TRBJ2-7
size: once
V: TRBV2
CDR3: CASRPGTSGYEQYF
DNA: TGTGCCAGCAGACCCGGGACTAGCGGCTACGAGCAGTACTTC

D: NA
J: TRBJ2-7
size: NA
V: TRBV27
CDR3: CASSLSMQGWAYEQYF
DNA: TGTGCCAGCAGTTTATCAATGCAGGGGTGGGCCTACGAGCAGTACTTC

D: TRBD2
J: TRBJ2-7
size: NA
V: TRBV6-6
CDR3: CASSQKLAGVTYEQYF
DNA: TGTGCCAGCAGTCAGAAACTAGCGGGAGTTACGTACGAGCAGTACTTC

D: TRBD2
J: TRBJ2-4
size: NA
V: TRBV15
CDR3: CATSRDLGTSGIRAKNIQYF
DNA: TGTGCCACCAGCAGAGATCTGGGGACTAGCGGGATTAGAGCCAAAAACATTCAGTACTTC

D: NA
J: TRBJ1-1
size: NA
V: TRBV30
CDR3: CAWSVPIGQSLSEAFF
DNA: TGTGCCTGGAGTGTACCGATCGGACAGTCTCTATCTGAAGCTTTCTTT

D: NA
J: TRBJ1-5
size: few
V: TRBV30
CDR3: CAWSQINQPQHF
DNA: TGTGCCTGGAGCCAGATCAATCAGCCCCAGCATTTT

D: TRBD2
J: TRBJ2-5
size: NA
V: TRBV19
CDR3: CASPRASGRGYQETQYF
DNA: TGTGCCAGTCCTCGGGCTAGCGGGAGGGGGTACCAAGAGACCCAGTACTTC

D: TRBD1
J: TRBJ2-1
size: NA
V: TRBV15
CDR3: CATSRGGTEYNEQFF
DNA: TGTGCCACCAGCAGAGGTGGGACAGAGTACAATGAGCAGTTCTTC

D: NA
J: TRBJ2-1
size: NA
V: TRBV5-4
CDR3: CASSLVGASSNEQFF
DNA: TGTGCCAGCAGCTTGGTCGGGGCCAGCTCCAATGAGCAGTTCTTC

D: NA
J: TRBJ1-1
size: NA
V: TRBV7-2
CDR3: CASSLEGVNTEAFF
DNA: TGTGCCAGCAGCTTAGAGGGGGTGAACACTGAAGCTTTCTTT

D: NA
J: TRBJ2-2
size: NA
V: TRBV14
CDR3: CASSRAAGPTGELFF
DNA: TGTGCCAGCAGCCGGGCAGCGGGCCCCACCGGGGAGCTGTTTTTT

D: NA
J: TRBJ2-5
size: once
V: TRBV6-1
CDR3: CASSEVLEETQYF
DNA: TGTGCCAGCAGTGAAGTCCTCGAGGAGACCCAGTACTTC

D: TRBD2
J: TRBJ2-1
size: NA
V: TRBV19
CDR3: CASSIPGTIGNEQFF
DNA: TGTGCCAGTAGTATCCCCGGGACTATCGGGAATGAGCAGTTCTTC

D: NA
J: TRBJ1-4
size: NA
V: TRBV5-6
CDR3: CASSLDPTNEKLFF
DNA: TGTGCCAGCAGCTTGGATCCAACTAATGAAAAACTGTTTTTT

D: NA
J: TRBJ1-4
size: NA
V: TRBV5-1
CDR3: CASSLIGTTNEKLFF
DNA: TGCGCCAGCAGCTTGATAGGGACAACTAATGAAAAACTGTTTTTT

D: TRBD1
J: TRBJ2-7
size: NA
V: TRBV23-1
CDR3: CASPGGQGYEQYF
DNA: TGCGCCAGCCCGGGGGGACAGGGGTACGAGCAGTACTTC

D: NA
J: TRBJ1-2
size: NA
V: TRBV28
CDR3: CASSAGRGGYTF
DNA: TGTGCCAGCAGCGCAGGGAGGGGTGGCTACACCTTC

D: TRBD1
J: TRBJ2-2
size: NA
V: TRBV7-7
CDR3: CASSRAPGQGSTGELFF
DNA: TGTGCTAGCAGCCGAGCCCCGGGACAGGGCTCTACCGGGGAGCTGTTTTTT

D: NA
J: TRBJ1-1
size: once
V: TRBV14
CDR3: CASSQDPIMNTEAFF
DNA: TGTGCCAGCAGCCAAGACCCCATAATGAACACTGAAGCTTTCTTT

D: NA
J: TRBJ2-1
size: NA
V: TRBV5-1
CDR3: CASSLLGEGEQFF
DNA: TGCGCCAGCAGCTTGCTCGGCGAGGGTGAGCAGTTCTTC

D: TRBD1
J: TRBJ2-1
size: NA
V: TRBV7-8
CDR3: CASSLVRDRQFF
DNA: TGTGCCAGCAGCTTAGTCAGGGACAGGCAGTTCTTC

D: NA
J: TRBJ2-7
size: NA
V: TRBV5-4
CDR3: CASSLPHSGSYEQYF
DNA: TGTGCCAGCAGCTTACCCCACAGTGGATCCTACGAGCAGTACTTC

D: TRBD2
J: TRBJ2-1
size: NA
V: TRBV7-2
CDR3: CASSVSGGTYNEQFF
DNA: TGTGCCAGCAGCGTTAGCGGGGGGACTTACAATGAGCAGTTCTTC